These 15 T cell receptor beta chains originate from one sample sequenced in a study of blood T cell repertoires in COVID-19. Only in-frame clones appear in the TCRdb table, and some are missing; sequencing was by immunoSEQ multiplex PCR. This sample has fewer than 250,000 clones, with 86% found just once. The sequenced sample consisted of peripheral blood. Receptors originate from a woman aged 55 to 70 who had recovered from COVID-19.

The CDR3 bases are TGCGCCAGCAGCTTGCGCGTTAGCGGGGGGTCTGGGGAGCAGTACTTC. This encodes CASSLRVSGGSGEQYF. The rearrangement joins TRBV5-1 to TRBJ2-7; 10 bases fit TRBD2. V trimming: 1 base; J trimming: 7 bases; junction bases outside the gene matches: 11. This CDR3 comprises 16 residues. Per germline, CDR1 SGHRS and CDR2 YFSETQ. Variable domain in full (rest from reference TRBV5-1 and TRBJ2-7): KAGVTQTPRYLIKTRGQQVTLSCSPISGHRSVSWYQQTPGQGLQFLFEYFSETQRNKGNFPGRFSGRQFSNSRSEMNVSTLELGDSALYLCASSLRVSGGSGEQYFGPGTRLTVT.

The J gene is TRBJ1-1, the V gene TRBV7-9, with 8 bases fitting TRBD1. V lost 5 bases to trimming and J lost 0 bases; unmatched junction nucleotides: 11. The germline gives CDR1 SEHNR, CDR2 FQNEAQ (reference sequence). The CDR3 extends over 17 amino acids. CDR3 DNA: TGTGCCAGCAGCACCACCGGGACAGGCTTTATGAACACTGAAGCTTTCTTT. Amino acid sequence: CASSTTGTGFMNTEAFF.

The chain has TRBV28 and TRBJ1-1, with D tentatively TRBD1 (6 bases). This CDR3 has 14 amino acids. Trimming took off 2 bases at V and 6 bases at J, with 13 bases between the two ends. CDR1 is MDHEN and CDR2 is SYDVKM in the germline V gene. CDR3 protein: CASSLIQGGAEAFF. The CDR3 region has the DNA TGTGCCAGCAGTTTAATCCAAGGGGGGGCTGAAGCTTTCTTT.

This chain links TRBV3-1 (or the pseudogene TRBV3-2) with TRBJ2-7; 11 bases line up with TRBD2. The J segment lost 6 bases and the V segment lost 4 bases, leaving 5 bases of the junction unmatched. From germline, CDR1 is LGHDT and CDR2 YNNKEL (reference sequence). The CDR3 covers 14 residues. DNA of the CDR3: TGTGCCAGCAGCCGTAGCGGGGGGGCCCCCGAGCAGTACTTC. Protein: CASSRSGGAPEQYF.

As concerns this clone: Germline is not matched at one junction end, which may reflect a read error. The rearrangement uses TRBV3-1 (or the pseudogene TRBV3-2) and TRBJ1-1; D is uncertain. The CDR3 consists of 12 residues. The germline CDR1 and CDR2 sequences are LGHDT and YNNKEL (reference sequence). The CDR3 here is CASSQINSEAFF. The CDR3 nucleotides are TGTGCCAGCAGCCAGATAAACAGTGAAGCTTTCTTT.

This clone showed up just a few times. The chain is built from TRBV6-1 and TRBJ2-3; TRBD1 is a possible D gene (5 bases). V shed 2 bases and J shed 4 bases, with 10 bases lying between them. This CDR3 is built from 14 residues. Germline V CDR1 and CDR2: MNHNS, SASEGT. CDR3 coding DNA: TGTGCCAGCAGTGAAAGGGGCTTCTCAGATACGCAGTATTTT. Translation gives CASSERGFSDTQYF.

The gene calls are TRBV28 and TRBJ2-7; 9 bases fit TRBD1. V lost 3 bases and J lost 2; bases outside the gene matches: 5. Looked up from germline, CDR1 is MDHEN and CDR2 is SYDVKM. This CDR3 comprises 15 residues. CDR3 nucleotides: TGTGCCAGCAGTTTGGCTGGGACAGGGACCTACGAGCAGTACTTC. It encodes CASSLAGTGTYEQYF.

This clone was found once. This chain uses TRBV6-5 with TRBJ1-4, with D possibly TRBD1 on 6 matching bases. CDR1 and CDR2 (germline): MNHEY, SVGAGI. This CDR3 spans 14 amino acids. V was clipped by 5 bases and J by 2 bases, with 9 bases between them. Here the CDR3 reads CASSRGSTNEKLFF. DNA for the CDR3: TGTGCCAGCAGTAGGGGGTCGACTAATGAAAAACTGTTTTTT.

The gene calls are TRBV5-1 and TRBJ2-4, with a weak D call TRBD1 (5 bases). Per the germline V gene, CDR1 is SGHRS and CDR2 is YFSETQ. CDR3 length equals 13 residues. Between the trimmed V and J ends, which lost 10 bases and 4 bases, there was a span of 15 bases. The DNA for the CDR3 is TGCGCCTCAGGGCAGGACCCAAAAAACATTCAGTACTTC. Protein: CASGQDPKNIQYF. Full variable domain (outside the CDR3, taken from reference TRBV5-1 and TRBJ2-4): KAGVTQTPRYLIKTRGQQVTLSCSPISGHRSVSWYQQTPGQGLQFLFEYFSETQRNKGNFPGRFSGRQFSNSRSEMNVSTLELGDSALYLCASGQDPKNIQYFGAGTRLSVL.

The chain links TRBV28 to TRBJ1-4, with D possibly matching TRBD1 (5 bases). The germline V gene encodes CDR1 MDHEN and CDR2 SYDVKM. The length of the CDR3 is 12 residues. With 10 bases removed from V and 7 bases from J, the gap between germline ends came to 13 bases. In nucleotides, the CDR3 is TGTGCCACCTGGGGCCTGAGTGAAAAACTGTTTTTT. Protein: CATWGLSEKLFF.

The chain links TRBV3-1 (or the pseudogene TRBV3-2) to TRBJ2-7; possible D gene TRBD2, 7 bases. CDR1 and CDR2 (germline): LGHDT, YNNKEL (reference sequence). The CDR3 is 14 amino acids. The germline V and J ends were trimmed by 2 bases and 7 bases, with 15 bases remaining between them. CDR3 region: CASSQRGGAQEQYF. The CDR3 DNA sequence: TGTGCCAGCAGCCAAAGGGGGGGGGCTCAGGAGCAGTACTTC.

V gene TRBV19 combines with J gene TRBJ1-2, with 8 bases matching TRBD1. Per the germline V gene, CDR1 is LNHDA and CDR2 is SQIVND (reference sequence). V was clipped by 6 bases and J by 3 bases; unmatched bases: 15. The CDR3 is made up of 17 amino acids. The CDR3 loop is CASSSSVGQGGYYGYTF. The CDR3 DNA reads TGTGCCAGTAGCTCGTCAGTCGGACAGGGCGGGTACTATGGCTACACCTTC.

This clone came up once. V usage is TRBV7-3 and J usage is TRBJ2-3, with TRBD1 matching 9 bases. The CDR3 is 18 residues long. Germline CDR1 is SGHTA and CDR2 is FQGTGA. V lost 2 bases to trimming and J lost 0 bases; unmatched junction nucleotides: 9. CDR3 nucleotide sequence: TGTGCCAGCAGCTTAGGAACAGGGGGCGCGAAGAGCACAGATACGCAGTATTTT. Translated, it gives CASSLGTGGAKSTDTQYF.

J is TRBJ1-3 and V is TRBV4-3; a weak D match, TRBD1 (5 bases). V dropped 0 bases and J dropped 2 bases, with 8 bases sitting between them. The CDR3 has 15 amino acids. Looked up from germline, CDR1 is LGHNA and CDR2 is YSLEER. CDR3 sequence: CASSQDWGAGNTIYF. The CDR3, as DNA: TGCGCCAGCAGCCAAGATTGGGGGGCTGGAAACACCATATATTTT.

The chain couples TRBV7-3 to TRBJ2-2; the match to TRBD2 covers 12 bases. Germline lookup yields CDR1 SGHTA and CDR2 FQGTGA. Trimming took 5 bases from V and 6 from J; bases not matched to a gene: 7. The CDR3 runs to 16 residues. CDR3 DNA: TGTGCCAGCAGCCCCCTAGCGGGGGGGCAGTCCGGGGAGCTGTTTTTT. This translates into CASSPLAGGQSGELFF.